Given below is one T cell receptor (beta chain) in context. Only a few counts were recorded for this clonotype. Which antigen it targets is not known. Base-call qualities are not available, and no considerably larger clone is one nucleotide away. Stable Graves' hyperthyroidism was defined as the absence of progression to ophthalmopathy over 18 months of follow-up. The hyperthyroidism patients were between 18 and 65 years old and newly diagnosed, with a disease duration of less than 2 months. The study excluded patients with uncontrolled infections, other autoimmune diseases, pregnancy or lactation. Diagnoses were based on clinical symptoms, serum thyroxine and TRAb, thyroid ultrasound and orbital computed tomography. PBMCs were separated from roughly 9.6 ml of fresh peripheral blood using Ficoll-Paque density gradient centrifugation. Trizol reagent was used to extract total RNA, and RNA quality was then checked on an Agilent 2100 Bioanalyzer.

This record belongs to a study of T cells in Graves' hyperthyroidism and ophthalmopathy (dated by TCRdb to between 2017 and 2020). Study-level background: Peripheral blood samples were taken at initial diagnosis, before any treatment was given. Following sampling, methimazole starting at 30 mg daily was given to hyperthyroidism patients, and high-dose intravenous methylprednisolone was given to ophthalmopathy patients. In six Graves' hyperthyroidism patients, the study also compared T-cell repertoires from thyroid tissue with T-cell repertoires from blood. A discovery cohort of around 98 patients, 43 with Graves' ophthalmopathy and over 55 with stable Graves' hyperthyroidism, was used to find distinguishing TCR V-J signatures. For training and testing, the 100 or so patients in the discovery cohort were randomly divided in a 7:3 ratio. Whether ophthalmopathy could be predicted prospectively was tested in an independent validation cohort made up of fewer than 20 hyperthyroidism patients plus 17 patients who later progressed to ophthalmopathy. The paper describes TCR Vbeta CDR3 sequencing of fewer than 150 peripheral blood samples, made up of about 40 ophthalmopathy patients, around 78 hyperthyroidism patients and approximately 17 progressor patients.

From the cysteine up to the phenylalanine, the CDR3 has a length of 17 residues. The kept DNA is CDR3 alone, 51 bases in frame from the first base. Trimming leaves V shorter by 5 bases and J shorter by 4 bases, with the junction holding 13 bases beyond the gene matches. As encoded in the germline V gene, CDR1 is MNHEY while CDR2 is SVGAGI. The TCR beta CDR3 regions were amplified from RNA transcripts. The TCR CDR3 was subjected to a first round of RT-PCR using the HTBI primer set and the Qiagen OneStep RT-PCR kit. The libraries were constructed in a second round of multiplex PCR and then size-selected and purified. Libraries were sequenced paired-end with 100 bp reads on an Illumina HiSeq2000. The paper's processing steps were these. SOAPnuke was used to process the raw data, with reads discarded if the reads contained adapters or uncalled bases, had a mean Phred below 15, or lacked an exact constant-primer or identifier match. COPE v1.2.5 was used to merge the high-quality paired reads, and each unique nucleotide sequence was defined as a clonotype. Clonotypes were aligned to IMGT TRBV, TRBD and TRBJ reference segments using MiTCR v1.1. Only V-J combinations with frequency above 0.0001, covering roughly 99% of repertoires, were analysed. The TCS score was defined as F50 (clonal expansion) divided by E x V (chaos), with BLOSUM62-based TCRdist calculated between CDR3 peptides within each V-J. Welch's t-statistics and random forest reduced around 510 V-J features to roughly 13, which were used in a naive Bayes classifier (R e1071). Thyroid-blood repertoire similarity was quantified with the Morisita-Horn index. The raw public data were reprocessed by TCRdb itself: fastp quality trimming at Q25, MiXCR clonotype calling, in-frame beta chains only. All rows with the same CDR3 protein become a single entry with the most common DNA and genes. TCRdb, not the authors, supplied the V and J calls. The sample contains 600,000 to 800,000 distinct CDR3 sequences, about 35% of them found a single time. The leading ten clones occupy around a third of the sample.

General conclusions and limits of the study: Most expanded thyroid clonotypes (frequency above 0.001) were also found in blood, which suggests that blood repertoires may mirror thyroid immune responses. In validation, progression to ophthalmopathy was predicted by the model with nearly 71% sensitivity and 72% to 80% specificity, a median of about 6.4 months before onset. Sample size was not statistically predetermined, and blinding of investigators to group allocation was not performed. In cross-validation, a model built on a 13 V-J signature told ophthalmopathy apart from stable hyperthyroidism with just under 90% sensitivity and about 81% specificity, and in testing the same model reached 80%/75%.

The sequence derives from a middle-aged woman with Graves' hyperthyroidism. The chain was built from TRBV6-5 and TRBJ2-7; TRBD2 matches 11 bases in the middle. Source material: blood. This receptor has the CDR3 CASSRAASGGQSYEQYF. The bases are TGTGCCAGCAGTCGGGCGGCTAGCGGGGGGCAAAGTTACGAGCAGTACTTC.